This entry concerns a single TCR beta chain. Its target is unknown. These data come from a study of cytomegalovirus exposure and HLA in healthy donors. Study-level findings and limits: Associated with cytomegalovirus, according to the listing, were 150 to 200 TCR beta chains. The dataset shows that most TCR sequences were rare, while some public TCRs occurred in many donors. Both high specificity and high sensitivity reportedly marked the classifier's diagnosis of cytomegalovirus status.

Sequenced by immunoSEQ multiplex PCR; TCRdb stores in-frame clones only, minus some. The profile shows 70,000 or so clones, 85% to 95% of them singletons. The material sequenced was PBMCs. The sequence came from a young woman in good health and CMV-seropositive.

DNA for the CDR3: TGTGCCAGTAGCCAACCCCGGACAGGGGGCTACAATCAGCCCCAGCATTTT. Its translation is CASSQPRTGGYNQPQHF. V is TRBV19 and J is TRBJ1-5; 11 nucleotides line up with TRBD1. The V and J ends lost 6 bases and 3 bases, in that order; junction bases with no gene match: 10. The CDR3 covers 17 residues. The germline V gene encodes CDR1 LNHDA and CDR2 SQIVND (reference sequence).